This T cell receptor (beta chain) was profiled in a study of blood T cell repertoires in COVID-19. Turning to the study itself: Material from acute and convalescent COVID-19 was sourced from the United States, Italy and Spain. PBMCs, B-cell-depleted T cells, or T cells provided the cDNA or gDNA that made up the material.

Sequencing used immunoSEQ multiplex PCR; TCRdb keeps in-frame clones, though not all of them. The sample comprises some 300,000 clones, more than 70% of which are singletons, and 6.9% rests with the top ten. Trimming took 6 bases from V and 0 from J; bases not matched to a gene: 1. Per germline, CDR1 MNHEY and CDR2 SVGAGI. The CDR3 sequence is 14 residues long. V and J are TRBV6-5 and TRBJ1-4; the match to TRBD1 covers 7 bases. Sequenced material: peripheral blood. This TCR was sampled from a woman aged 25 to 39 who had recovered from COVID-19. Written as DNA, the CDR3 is TGTGCCAGCAGCACAGGGGCAACTAATGAAAAACTGTTTTTT. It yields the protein CASSTGATNEKLFF.